This T cell receptor (beta chain) is drawn from a study of OX40 agonist ivuxolimab in advanced cancers. Overall study context: Administration of intravenous ivuxolimab to patients occurred every 2 weeks at 0.01 to 10 mg/kg.

Generated by immunoSEQ multiplex PCR, the TCRdb table keeps only in-frame clones and is missing some. In the table there are tens of thousands of clones, around 84% of which are singletons. For this clone: Its antigen remains unidentified.

Overall study findings and caveats: A proportion of nonresponders additionally exhibited low normalized T-cell clonal expansion. Among the least clonally expanded were partial responders at 0.1-3.0 mg/kg. At 0.1 to 3.0 mg/kg and by week 6, CD4+ and CD8+ T cells in the blood had expanded clonally.

The sequencing here drew on CD4+ or CD8+ T cells sorted from blood, taken in a trial of the OX40 agonist ivuxolimab. The TCR sequence derives from an adult with an advanced solid tumor such as melanoma, head and neck, liver or kidney cancer.

The CDR3 reads CAWSGGQPGEKLFF. CDR3 sequence (DNA): TGTGCCTGGAGTGGGGGACAGCCTGGAGAAAAACTGTTTTTT. This chain joins TRBV30 and TRBJ1-4; 7 bases line up with TRBD1. The germline CDR1 and CDR2 sequences are GTSNPN and SVGIG (reference sequence). With V trimmed by 1 base and J by 8 bases, 7 bases remained unmatched. The CDR3 spans 14 residues.